This TCR beta chain was captured by sequencing in a study of blood T cell repertoires in COVID-19. About the research overall: Samples came from the United States, Italy and Spain, spanning acute and convalescent COVID-19. T cells, B-cell-depleted T cells, or PBMCs provided the cDNA or gDNA that served as material.

V was pared by 4 bases and J by 4 bases, with 17 bases between. Germline assignment: CDR1 SGHDN and CDR2 FVKESK. The CDR3 has 15 amino acids. Per the original data handling: Estimation of nucleated cell counts was performed using reference gene primer amplification. Sequencing used immunoSEQ multiplex PCR; TCRdb keeps in-frame clones, though not all of them. V, J and clone size were drawn from that table, and D and trimming were deduced from the DNA. The sample has some 150,000 clones, under 85% seen once. This TCR was sampled from a woman older than 75 in a cohort sampled during active or convalescent COVID-19. V is TRBV14 and J is TRBJ2-7; D not certain. Sample: peripheral blood. CDR3 bases: TGTGCCAGCAGCCGCATTTCTATACAGCTTTACGAGCAGTACTTC. Translating it yields CASSRISIQLYEQYF.